One sample yielded the 22 T cell receptor beta chains listed below, sequenced in a study of neurological immune-mediated disorders. MiXCR, run by TCRdb on the 5' RACE reads, gives a single entry per CDR3 protein. The sample has more than 75,000 distinct CDR3 sequences; roughly 4.8% are singletons. Sequenced material: PBMCs. The source of these receptors is a woman aged 25 to 39 with multiple sclerosis.

This clonotype was found many times. This chain uses TRBV29-1 with TRBJ1-1; D is uncertain. Germline V gene sequence: CDR1 SQVTM, CDR2 ANQGSEA. V was pared by 0 bases and J by 6 bases, with 8 bases between. The CDR3 runs 12 residues. The CDR3 loop is CSVEDRAPEAFF. CDR3 sequence (DNA): TGCAGCGTTGAAGATCGGGCCCCTGAAGCTTTCTTT.

Comments on this clonotype: With a much larger clone just one base away, this may be a read error. The rearrangement uses TRBV20-1 and TRBJ1-6; possible D gene TRBD1, 5 bases. The CDR3 consists of 14 residues. CDR1 is DFQATT, CDR2 SNEGSKA, per germline (reference sequence). This chain's CDR3 is CSATPPGEGSPLNF. As DNA, the CDR3 is TGCAGTGCTACCCCACCGGGGGAGGGGTCACCCCTCAACTTT.

This clonotype was picked up many times. The rearrangement links TRBV5-1 to TRBJ1-3; D call uncertain. The V gene's germline CDR1 is SGHRS and CDR2 YFSETQ. This CDR3 spans 13 amino acids. The ends were cut back, 3 bases at V and 0 bases at J, with 4 bases in the middle. CDR3 protein: CASSYDSGNTIYF. The DNA for the CDR3 is TGCGCCAGCAGCTATGACTCTGGAAACACCATATATTTT.

This clonotype was recorded many times. This chain links TRBV6-6 with TRBJ1-5; D is unclear. Germline CDR1 is MNHNY and CDR2 is SVGAGI (reference sequence). The CDR3 runs 18 residues. V was clipped by 3 bases and J by 4 bases, with 22 bases between them. In nucleotides, the CDR3 is TGTGCCAGCAGTTATCCCCCGACTGAGCCCATGAGGAATCAGCCCCAGCATTTT. Translation: CASSYPPTEPMRNQPQHF.

This clonotype came up many times. CDR3 amino acids: CASSFRFGQETQYF. The CDR3, as DNA: TGTGCCAGCAGTTTCAGGTTCGGCCAAGAGACCCAGTACTTC. The chain carries TRBV12-3 or TRBV12-4 and TRBJ2-5; D is undetermined. The CDR3 is made up of 14 amino acids. Trimming stripped 3 bases from V and 1 base from J, with 9 bases between.

The sample holds many counts of this clonotype. The chain combines TRBV7-9 with TRBJ1-4; D ambiguous. The CDR3 runs 13 residues. The V gene's germline CDR1 is SEHNR and CDR2 FQNEAQ (reference sequence). The germline V and J ends were trimmed by 5 bases and 12 bases, with 16 bases remaining between them. In nucleotides, the CDR3 is TGTGCCAGCAGCCTATCCGTCAGGTCGGAACTGTTTTTT. This translates into CASSLSVRSELFF.

This clonotype was seen repeatedly, ten times or more. The genes are TRBV5-1 and TRBJ1-6; TRBD1 matches 8 bases. CDR1 SGHRS and CDR2 YFSETQ come from the germline V gene. The CDR3 runs to 15 residues. J lost 10 bases, V lost 1 base, and 7 bases had no gene match. This CDR3 is CASSLSGTGRSPLHF. CDR3 nucleotides: TGCGCCAGCAGCTTGAGCGGGACAGGACGCTCACCCCTCCACTTT. The entire variable domain, with the rest obtained from reference TRBV5-1 and TRBJ1-6, is as follows: KAGVTQTPRYLIKTRGQQVTLSCSPISGHRSVSWYQQTPGQGLQFLFEYFSETQRNKGNFPGRFSGRQFSNSRSEMNVSTLELGDSALYLCASSLSGTGRSPLHFGNGTRLTVT.

In regard to this clonotype: A much larger clone differs by one base, so this may be a read error. The V call is TRBV5-1, the J call TRBJ2-3; D ambiguous. Trimming removed 1 base at V and 8 bases at J, with 17 bases between. CDR1 is SGHRS, CDR2 YFSETQ, per germline. The CDR3 sequence is 15 residues long. The CDR3 is CASSLIELGRGTQYF. The CDR3 bases are TGCGCCAGCAGCTTGATTGAGTTAGGACGCGGTACGCAGTATTTT.

This clonotype was counted ten times or more. V and J are TRBV5-1 and TRBJ1-4; D perhaps matches TRBD1 (6 bases). The V gene lost 3 bases and the J gene lost 2 bases, with 8 bases spanning the gap. This CDR3 region has 14 residues. Germline lookup yields CDR1 SGHRS and CDR2 YFSETQ. CDR3 DNA: TGCGCCAGCAGCTGGGACACGACTAATGAAAAACTGTTTTTT. Its protein product is CASSWDTTNEKLFF.

The chain is built from TRBV19 and TRBJ1-5; 8 bases align to TRBD1. CDR3 size: 14 residues. CDR1 is LNHDA and CDR2 is SQIVND in the germline V gene (reference sequence). Trimming cost V 7 bases and J 2 bases; bases outside gene matches: 4. CDR3 in amino acids: CASTATGGNQPQHF. CDR3 sequence (DNA): TGTGCCAGTACCGCGACAGGGGGCAATCAGCCCCAGCATTTT.

In its sample, this clonotype was seen many times. V and J are TRBV20-1 and TRBJ2-5, with 7 nucleotides matching TRBD2. The CDR3 is made up of 15 amino acids. V shed 0 bases, J shed 5 bases, and the junction held 9 bases outside the gene matches. Germline CDR1 reads DFQATT; CDR2 reads SNEGSKA (reference sequence). As DNA, the CDR3 is TGCAGTGCTAGAGATGCGGCTAGCGGAGGGGAGACCCAGTACTTC. It is translated as CSARDAASGGETQYF.

This clonotype was counted a few times. The genes are TRBV5-6 and TRBJ2-1, with D possibly TRBD2 on 6 matching bases. The V end was cut by 4 bases, the J end by 2 bases, with 13 bases between. This CDR3 has 15 residues. Germline CDR1 and CDR2: SGHDT and YYEEEE. The CDR3 region has the DNA TGTGCCAGCAGCATGGAGGGGTTTCCCTACAATGAGCAGTTCTTC. As protein: CASSMEGFPYNEQFF.

This clonotype was seen at least ten times. The V gene is TRBV6-6, the J gene TRBJ1-1; 8 bases agree with TRBD1. Trimming took 6 bases from V and 4 from J; bases not matched to a gene: 7. This CDR3 has 14 residues. Germline assignment: CDR1 MNHNY and CDR2 SVGAGI (reference sequence). The CDR3 coding sequence is TGTGCCAGCAGCCCGGACAGGGAGAGCACTGAAGCTTTCTTT. Translation: CASSPDRESTEAFF.

CDR3 sequence (DNA): TGTGCCAGCCGCCTCGGGAGCTCTGGAAACACCATATATTTT. It codes for CASRLGSSGNTIYF. V and J are TRBV5-5 and TRBJ1-3; no definite D call. The V gene's germline CDR1 is SGHKS and CDR2 YYEKEE (reference sequence). Trimming removed 7 bases at V and 0 bases at J, with 11 bases between. The CDR3 is 14 amino acids.

This clonotype was seen many times. The rearrangement joins TRBV5-1 to TRBJ2-3, with D unclear. The V and J ends lost 2 bases and 3 bases respectively, with 16 bases between them. This CDR3 is 16 amino acids long. The germline V gene has CDR1 SGHRS and CDR2 YFSETQ. CDR3 loop: CASSFSALLGTDTQYF. The CDR3 region has the DNA TGCGCCAGCAGCTTTTCAGCGCTACTCGGGACAGATACGCAGTATTTT.

This clonotype was counted at least ten times. J is TRBJ2-7 and V is TRBV20-1; TRBD2 matches at 8 bases. Germline V lookup: CDR1 DFQATT, CDR2 SNEGSKA (reference sequence). After removal of 6 bases from V and 0 bases from J, the junction contained 16 bases not matched to a gene. The CDR3 sequence is 17 residues long. The CDR3 loop is CSATSPTSGYSSYEQYF. The CDR3 nucleotides read TGCAGTGCCACATCTCCCACTAGCGGCTATAGCTCCTACGAGCAGTACTTC.

This clonotype has more than one count but fewer than ten. This chain uses TRBV19 with TRBJ1-1; D gene uncertain. V was pared by 4 bases and J by 2 bases, with 11 bases between. Per the germline V gene, CDR1 is LNHDA and CDR2 is SQIVND (reference sequence). The length of the CDR3 is 14 residues. The CDR3 protein is CASSTGRTNTEAFF. The CDR3 DNA sequence: TGTGCCAGTAGTACAGGACGGACCAACACTGAAGCTTTCTTT.

The table lists this clonotype with many counts. The rearrangement links TRBV5-5 to TRBJ2-1, with 12 positions matching TRBD2. V trimming: 4 bases; J trimming: 3 bases; junction bases outside the gene matches: 2. Germline values: CDR1 SGHKS, CDR2 YYEKEE (reference sequence). This CDR3 has 15 residues. Here the CDR3 DNA reads TGTGCCAGCAGCCGGACTAGCGGGGTCTACAATGAGCAGTTCTTC. Protein product: CASSRTSGVYNEQFF.

This clonotype was seen only once. The gene calls are TRBV19 and TRBJ2-1, with 9 bases matching TRBD2. The CDR3 loop spans 14 amino acids. Trimming cost V 7 bases and J 6 bases; bases outside gene matches: 7. Germline V CDR1 and CDR2: LNHDA, SQIVND (reference sequence). CDR3 in DNA: TGTGCCAGTACCAATAGCGGGGGCTCCAATGAGCAGTTCTTC. Its translation is CASTNSGGSNEQFF.

This clonotype was seen repeatedly, ten times or more. J is TRBJ1-1 and V is TRBV20-1; D not certain. Germline values: CDR1 DFQATT, CDR2 SNEGSKA (reference sequence). CDR3 size: 12 residues. The DNA of the CDR3 is TGCAGCGTATACGGGGTGAACACTGAAGCTTTCTTT. It is translated as CSVYGVNTEAFF.

This clonotype has ten or more counts. The rearrangement links TRBV5-5 to TRBJ2-3; 12 bases fit TRBD1. Germline-derived CDR1 and CDR2 are SGHKS and YYEKEE (reference sequence). V dropped 1 base and J dropped 3; count of bases not matched to a gene: 3. This CDR3 comprises 16 residues. The CDR3 region is CASSLMGQGATDTQYF. In DNA form, the CDR3 reads TGTGCCAGCAGCTTGATGGGACAGGGGGCAACAGATACGCAGTATTTT.

This clonotype was counted many times. The rearrangement joins TRBV6-5 to TRBJ2-3; 7 bases agree with TRBD2. Unmatched junction bases numbered 6, after V lost 6 bases and J lost 0 bases. The CDR3 is made up of 15 amino acids. Germline-derived CDR1 and CDR2 are MNHEY and SVGAGI. The CDR3 nucleotides are TGTGCCAGCAGCTACCTAGCGGTTAGCACAGATACGCAGTATTTT. Translation: CASSYLAVSTDTQYF.